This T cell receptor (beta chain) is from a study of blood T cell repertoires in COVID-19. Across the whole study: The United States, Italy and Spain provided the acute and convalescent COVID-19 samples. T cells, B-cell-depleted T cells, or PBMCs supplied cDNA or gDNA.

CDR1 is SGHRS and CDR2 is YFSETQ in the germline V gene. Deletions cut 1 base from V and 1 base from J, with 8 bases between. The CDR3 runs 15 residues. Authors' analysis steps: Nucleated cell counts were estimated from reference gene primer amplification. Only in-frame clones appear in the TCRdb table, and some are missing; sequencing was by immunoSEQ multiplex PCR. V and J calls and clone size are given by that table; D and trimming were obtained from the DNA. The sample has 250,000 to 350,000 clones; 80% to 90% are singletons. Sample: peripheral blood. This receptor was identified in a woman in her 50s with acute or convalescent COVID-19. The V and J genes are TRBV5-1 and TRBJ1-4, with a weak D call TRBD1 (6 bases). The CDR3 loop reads CASSLTGRTNEKLFF. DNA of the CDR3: TGCGCCAGCAGCTTGACAGGGAGAACTAATGAAAAACTGTTTTTT. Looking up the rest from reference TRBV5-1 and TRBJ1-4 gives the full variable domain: KAGVTQTPRYLIKTRGQQVTLSCSPISGHRSVSWYQQTPGQGLQFLFEYFSETQRNKGNFPGRFSGRQFSNSRSEMNVSTLELGDSALYLCASSLTGRTNEKLFFGSGTQLSVL.